This TCR beta chain was recorded in a study of cytomegalovirus exposure and HLA in healthy donors. The CDR3 runs to 12 residues. CDR1 and CDR2 (germline): ENHRY, SYGVKD. After removal of 7 bases from V and 2 bases from J, the junction contained 2 bases not matched to a gene. This table comes from immunoSEQ multiplex PCR, and its TCRdb copy is limited to in-frame clones, with some not included. The data hold 60,000 to 85,000 clones, with 94% observed a single time. The chain has TRBV10-3 and TRBJ2-7; 7 nucleotides agree with TRBD1. This clonotype was sampled from a man aged 18 to 35 in good health and CMV-seropositive. Sequencing input: PBMCs. The CDR3 nucleotides read TGTGCCATCAATCAGGGGGCCTACGAGCAGTACTTC. It codes for CAINQGAYEQYF.